This record covers a single T cell receptor beta chain. The sample holds a few counts of this clonotype. The specificity of this receptor is unknown. No base quality values were provided; no much bigger clone lies one nucleotide off. Every donor in the study was a healthy Caucasian. Three unrelated non-twin adults were also sequenced: a male aged 18 to 30, a male aged 50 to 59 and a female aged 50 to 59. Miltenyi CD45RO+ enrichment and human naive T-cell isolation kits were used to isolate memory (CD45RO+) and naive T cells from PBMC. This sample was taken from a study of identical twins listed by TCRdb under 2016. Broadly, across the study: To test whether fetal clonotypes persist, the study used deep sequencing on TCR alpha and beta repertoires from monozygotic twins, unrelated adults of various ages, and cord blood. Replicate twin experiments were performed at different times using different library preparation protocols to rule out contamination.

CDR1 and CDR2 (SQVTM, ANQGSEA) derive from the germline V gene. The CDR3 measures 11 amino acids from cysteine to phenylalanine. The DNA shown is the 33-base CDR3, in frame from base 1. The junction carries 6 bases between V and J, which are trimmed by 2 bases and 7 bases respectively. The library was built by means of 5' RACE. Sequenced on an Illumina HiSeq 2000. Template switching introduced a universal primer binding site; the final cDNA contained a unique molecular identifier, enabling accurate counting of TCR cDNA molecules. First-strand cDNA for TCR alpha and beta chains was synthesized from specific primers in the conserved constant-segment region. To control for contamination, every cDNA library was double barcoded, receiving both a SMART-Mk sample barcode and Illumina barcodes. TruSeq adapter sequences, together with Illumina sample barcodes, were added in two successive PCR steps. TCR alpha and beta cDNA libraries were sequenced on the Illumina HiSeq platform with custom primers. In the source study's methods: Unique molecular identifiers were extracted from raw reads with MiGEC, and CDR3 positions were determined with MiXCR. Recombination models were inferred per individual with the repgenHMM and IGoR tools using an EM algorithm. Shared clonotype analysis was performed with the tcR package in R, normalizing sharing by the product of cloneset sizes. To study raw recombination free of thymic and clonal selection effects, out-of-frame nonproductive sequences were analyzed. Clones were called with MiXCR by TCRdb after fastp trimmed the public reads at Q25, and only in-frame beta chains were retained. Merged by CDR3 protein, the rows form single entries marked with the most common genes and DNA. The V and J calls were not made by the authors but by TCRdb's processing. For this sample the table gives 350,000 to 400,000 distinct CDR3 sequences, of which 8.5% to 10% were detected only once. The top ten clonotypes cover 8.5% to 10% of the sample.

Study-wide conclusions, independent of this receptor: Because the same donors could not be followed over many years, the conclusions relied on cross-sectional statistical analysis. In monozygotic twins, recombination models systematically underestimated out-of-frame TCR alpha sharing, but the models matched the sharing seen between unrelated individuals. Zero-insertion analyses could be partly confounded by invariant T cells such as MAIT and iNKT, though diverse VJ usage argued against such confounding for most clonotypes. Out-of-frame TCR alpha sequences shared between twins showed an excess of low generation-probability sequences compared with coincidental sharing between unrelated individuals. Fewer insertions were carried by abundant cord blood beta clonotypes; a weaker similar trend was observed in young adult naive repertoires, while no such trend was observed in memory repertoires. In beta out-of-frame sequences, excess twin sharing was weaker, because having fewer shared sequences lowered the signal-to-noise ratio.

The sequenced sample consisted of naive T cells sorted from blood. This specimen's cell subset or site label, per the study, means: cells isolated with a human naive T-cell isolation kit. This TCR derives from a woman aged 50 to 65 in good health. This sequence uses TRBV29-1 and TRBJ2-1, with the D gene not clear enough to name. In nucleotides, the sequence is TGCAGCGTTGAATGGGGAAATGAGCAGTTCTTC. Translation gives CSVEWGNEQFF.